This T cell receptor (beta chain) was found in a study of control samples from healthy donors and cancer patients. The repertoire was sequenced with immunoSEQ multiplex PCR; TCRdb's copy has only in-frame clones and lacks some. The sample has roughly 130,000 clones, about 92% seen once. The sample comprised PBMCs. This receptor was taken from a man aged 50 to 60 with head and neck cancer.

CDR3 bases: TGTGCCAGCAATCGAAAGGACGTCGGGGAGCTGTTTTTT. It codes for CASNRKDVGELFF. The genes are TRBV6-5 and TRBJ2-2; D not resolved. This CDR3 comprises 13 residues. CDR1 and CDR2 (germline): MNHEY, SVGAGI. The V gene lost 7 bases and the J gene lost 7 bases, with 13 bases spanning the gap.